This passage covers 9 T cell receptor beta chains from one sample sequenced in a study of cytomegalovirus exposure and HLA in healthy donors. The PCR ran on 60 Vbeta and 13 Jbeta primers. Clones were sequenced by immunoSEQ multiplex PCR, and TCRdb holds only the in-frame ones, with some missing. The sample contains 100,000 to 150,000 clones, 80% to 90% of which appear only once. The sequenced sample was PBMCs. These TCRs come from a woman between 35 and 50 years old in good health and CMV-seropositive.

The table lists this clone with a few counts. The V and J genes are TRBV2 and TRBJ1-2; D might be TRBD1 (6 bases). This CDR3 comprises 16 residues. Germline V gene sequence: CDR1 SNHLY, CDR2 FYNNEI. Trimming took off 8 bases at V and 0 bases at J, with 19 bases between the two ends. CDR3 region: CASCNEPGQTNYGYTF. CDR3 nucleotides: TGTGCCAGCTGTAATGAGCCGGGACAAACTAACTATGGCTACACCTTC.

This clone has a single count. V is TRBV6-4 and J is TRBJ2-1; D is perhaps TRBD2 (6 bases). Trimming pared 3 bases from V and 0 bases from J, leaving 9 bases between. Per germline, CDR1 MRHNA and CDR2 SNTAGT. This CDR3 has 15 residues. Here the CDR3 reads CASSERGGSYNEQFF. The CDR3 DNA is TGTGCCAGCAGTGAGCGGGGAGGCTCCTACAATGAGCAGTTCTTC.

J is TRBJ1-2 and V is TRBV27, with TRBD1 matching over 8 bases. Germline assignment: CDR1 MNHEY and CDR2 SMNVEV (reference sequence). The CDR3 totals 17 residues. The V and J ends lost 0 bases and 7 bases, in that order; junction bases with no gene match: 13. The CDR3, as DNA: TGTGCCAGCAGTTTATCGGCGGTCAGGGGGCGCGTTAGTGGCTACACCTTC. Translation: CASSLSAVRGRVSGYTF.

This chain links TRBV6-5 with TRBJ2-7; 8 positions match TRBD1. This CDR3 has 14 residues. J gave up 2 bases and V 5 bases, and 5 bases lay outside the gene matches. CDR1 MNHEY and CDR2 SVGAGI come from the germline V gene. CDR3 amino acids: CASSLTGATYEQYF. Written as DNA, the CDR3 is TGTGCCAGCAGTCTGACAGGGGCGACCTACGAGCAGTACTTC.

This chain links TRBV5-6 with TRBJ2-7; 9 nucleotides line up with TRBD2. J lost 8 bases, V lost 4 bases, and 13 bases had no gene match. The CDR3 consists of 15 residues. CDR1 is SGHDT, CDR2 YYEEEE, per germline. The CDR3 spells CASSPRMAGGIQQYF. For the CDR3, the DNA is TGTGCCAGCAGCCCCCGGATGGCGGGAGGGATACAGCAGTACTTC.

V and J are TRBV28 and TRBJ1-2; a weak D match, TRBD1 (5 bases). CDR3 length: 16 amino acids. V lost 7 bases, J lost 0 bases, and 18 bases lay in between. CDR1 and CDR2 from the germline V gene are MDHEN and SYDVKM. The CDR3 spells CASTRRAETTNYGYTF. Here the CDR3 DNA reads TGTGCCAGCACTCGCAGGGCGGAAACTACTAACTATGGCTACACCTTC.

This clone was detected only once. This chain connects TRBV28 to TRBJ2-2, with D perhaps matching TRBD2 (5 bases). CDR1 and CDR2 from the germline V gene are MDHEN and SYDVKM. The ends were cut back, 5 bases at V and 3 bases at J, with 19 bases in the middle. The CDR3 is made up of 17 amino acids. CDR3 in DNA: TGTGCCAGCAGTGGCCGCCGGGGAAAAATCGACACCGGGGAGCTGTTTTTT. It translates to CASSGRRGKIDTGELFF.

V gene TRBV27 combines with J gene TRBJ1-4, with D perhaps matching TRBD1 (6 bases). The CDR3 loop spans 15 amino acids. Germline V gene data show CDR1 as MNHEY and CDR2 as SMNVEV (reference sequence). V was trimmed by 7 bases and J by 4 bases, leaving 16 bases between them. Here the CDR3 DNA reads TGTGCCAGCAATTCCAGGGGCGCCCTTAATGAAAAACTGTTTTTT. It is translated as CASNSRGALNEKLFF.

The genes are TRBV10-3 and TRBJ1-5; a weak D match, TRBD1 (6 bases). Germline V gives CDR1 ENHRY, CDR2 SYGVKD. This CDR3 is 13 amino acids long. Trimming shortened V by 6 bases and J by 5 bases, and 11 bases separated the two germline ends. Here the CDR3 DNA reads TGTGCCATCAGACGACAGGTGGATCAGCCCCAGCATTTT. Translation: CAIRRQVDQPQHF.